This TCR beta chain appears in the sequencing data of a study of cytomegalovirus exposure and HLA in healthy donors. In the study overall: An earlier analysis found roughly 110 million unique TCR beta sequences from approximately 190 million T cells.

Concerning this clone: Antigen specificity is unknown.

The PCR had 60 Vbeta and 13 Jbeta primers. Sequencing used immunoSEQ multiplex PCR; TCRdb keeps in-frame clones, though not all of them. The sample includes about 64,000 clones, about 85% seen only once; the top ten take around 10%. V was clipped by 2 bases and J by 4 bases, with 14 bases between them. The CDR3 loop spans 15 amino acids. Germline V gives CDR1 LNHNV, CDR2 YYDKDF (reference sequence). Overall study results and limits: Most TCR sequences proved rare, with some public TCRs found in many donors. TCR association rates varied by HLA locus in a later analysis, with DRB1 highest and HLA-C lowest. In vitro, a few CMV-associated chains proved specific for CMV antigens.

The specimen was PBMCs. The genes are TRBV15 and TRBJ1-1; no reliable D call. This TCR was sampled from a female donor in good health and CMV-seronegative. CDR3 amino acids: CATSRPSREGTEAFF. For the CDR3, the DNA is TGTGCCACCAGCAGACCTTCGAGGGAGGGCACTGAAGCTTTCTTT.